These T cell receptor beta chains were read from a single sample in a study of PD-1 blockade in classical Hodgkin lymphoma. Some clones are missing from TCRdb's copy, which holds only in-frame ones; the method was immunoSEQ multiplex PCR. The sample shows tens of thousands of clones, 60% to 80% of them seen only once. The sample here was peripheral blood mononuclear cells (PBMCs), taken before the fourth cycle of nivolumab. The source of these receptors is a human donor with classical Hodgkin lymphoma. CDR3s include the opening cysteine and the closing phenylalanine or tryptophan. D genes are given only for firm matches. Some rows mark clone size as missing; the rest say once, few, many or name a class of expanded clone.

TRBJ1-2 | - | TRBV4-3 | 18 | - | CASSQDLGTSDLFYGYTF | TGCGCCAGCAGCCAAGATTTGGGGACTTCTGACTTGTTTTATGGCTACACCTTC
TRBJ2-3 | once | TRBV19 | 18 | TRBD2 | CASSMALARRSSGDTQYF | TGTGCCAGTAGTATGGCACTAGCCCGGAGATCTAGCGGAGATACGCAGTATTTT
TRBJ1-2 | - | TRBV19 | 13 | - | CASNPTGTYGYTF | TGTGCCAGTAATCCAACAGGGACATATGGCTACACCTTC
TRBJ2-7 | - | TRBV7-3 | 13 | - | CASSLTYLDEQYF | TGTGCCAGCAGCTTAACTTATTTGGACGAGCAGTACTTC
TRBJ2-7 | - | TRBV7-9 | 15 | TRBD2 | CASSFGGVLSYEQYF | TGTGCCAGCAGCTTCGGGGGGGTGCTCTCCTACGAGCAGTACTTC
TRBJ2-7 | once | TRBV5-5 | 15 | TRBD1 | CASSWTGGGPYEQYF | TGTGCCAGCAGCTGGACAGGGGGGGGACCCTACGAGCAGTACTTC
TRBJ1-1 | - | TRBV19 | 13 | - | CASSTLTGLEAFF | TGTGCCAGTAGTACCCTTACAGGGCTGGAAGCTTTCTTT
TRBJ2-5 | - | TRBV7-2 | 14 | - | CASSALAFQETQYF | TGTGCCAGCAGCGCCCTGGCGTTCCAAGAGACCCAGTACTTC
TRBJ2-7 | few | TRBV21-1 | 16 | - | CASRIPGQGAFYEQYF | TGTGCCAGCAGAATACCGGGACAGGGGGCATTCTACGAGCAGTACTTC
TRBJ2-5 | - | TRBV25-1 | 13 | TRBD2 | CASSAWTRATQYF | TGTGCCAGCAGTGCCTGGACTAGAGCGACCCAGTACTTC
TRBJ1-4 | once | TRBV11-3 | 12 | - | CASSLGNEKLFF | TGTGCCAGCAGCTTGGGTAATGAAAAACTGTTTTTT
TRBJ2-1 | - | TRBV2 | 16 | TRBD1 | CASSEQDRVIGNEQFF | TGTGCCAGCAGTGAACAAGACAGGGTTATAGGCAATGAGCAGTTCTTC
TRBJ1-1 | - | TRBV28 | 15 | - | CASSWRGRAGAEAFF | TGTGCCAGCAGTTGGAGGGGCAGGGCCGGGGCTGAAGCTTTCTTT
TRBJ2-5 | once | TRBV29-1 | 14 | TRBD1 | CSVRRGQGGETQYF | TGCAGCGTCCGGCGGGGACAGGGAGGAGAGACCCAGTACTTC
TRBJ2-1 | - | TRBV11-2 | 14 | - | CASSLDFAADEQFF | TGTGCCAGCAGCTTAGATTTTGCAGCGGATGAGCAGTTCTTC
TRBJ1-6 | - | TRBV10-3 | 15 | TRBD1 | CATRTGWTLDSPLHF | TGTGCCACCAGGACAGGATGGACATTGGATTCACCCCTCCACTTT
TRBJ2-1 | - | TRBV29-1 | 12 | - | CSVDERYNEQFF | TGCAGCGTTGATGAGAGATACAATGAGCAGTTCTTC
TRBJ2-3 | once | TRBV11-3 | 17 | - | CASSLDPAGRGTDTQYF | TGTGCCAGCAGCTTAGATCCGGCGGGGAGAGGCACAGATACGCAGTATTTT
TRBJ2-3 | - | TRBV4-1 | 17 | TRBD2 | CASSQVAGTKGTDTQYF | TGCGCCAGCAGCCAAGTCGCCGGGACTAAAGGCACAGATACGCAGTATTTT
TRBJ1-2 | - | TRBV5-6 | 14 | - | CASSLVRAGGGYTF | TGTGCCAGCAGCTTGGTCCGGGCCGGAGGGGGCTACACCTTC
TRBJ2-7 | - | TRBV6-5 | 15 | TRBD1 | CASSANRGSSYEQYF | TGTGCCAGCAGCGCAAACAGGGGTAGCTCCTACGAGCAGTACTTC
TRBJ2-1 | - | TRBV2 | 14 | - | CASSEVAVGQQQFF | TGTGCCAGCAGTGAAGTGGCTGTTGGGCAGCAGCAGTTCTTC
TRBJ2-6 | - | TRBV5-1 | 16 | TRBD1 | CASARDRSSGANVLTF | TGCGCCAGCGCCCGGGACAGAAGCTCTGGGGCCAACGTCCTGACTTTC
TRBJ1-1 | - | TRBV30 | 13 | TRBD1 | CAWSPGRGSKAFF | TGTGCCTGGAGTCCGGGCAGGGGGTCCAAAGCTTTCTTT
TRBJ1-1 | - | TRBV5-1 | 16 | - | CASSLGPGVPNTEAFF | TGCGCCAGCAGCTTGGGTCCAGGGGTCCCGAACACTGAAGCTTTCTTT
TRBJ2-5 | - | TRBV21-1 | 12 | - | CASSLGKETQYF | TGTGCCAGCAGCCTCGGGAAAGAGACCCAGTACTTC
TRBJ1-4 | - | TRBV4-3 | 16 | - | CASSQDFISTNEKLFF | TGCGCCAGCAGCCAAGATTTCATTTCCACTAATGAAAAACTGTTTTTT
TRBJ2-3 | - | TRBV9 | 15 | TRBD2 | CASSAGTSGTDTQYF | TGTGCCAGCAGCGCAGGGACTAGCGGCACAGATACGCAGTATTTT
TRBJ1-2 | - | TRBV28 | 12 | - | CASSLVSSGYTF | TGTGCCAGCAGTTTAGTTTCAAGTGGCTACACCTTC
TRBJ1-1 | - | TRBV11-2 | 14 | TRBD1 | CASRVGQGATEAFF | TGTGCCAGCAGGGTTGGACAGGGGGCAACTGAAGCTTTCTTT
TRBJ2-3 | - | TRBV2 | 16 | TRBD2 | CASNRLAGTSTDTQYF | TGTGCCAGCAACCGACTAGCGGGGACTAGCACAGATACGCAGTATTTT
TRBJ1-2 | once | TRBV2 | 13 | TRBD1 | CASSVGTVEGYTF | TGTGCCAGCAGTGTTGGGACAGTAGAAGGCTACACCTTC
TRBJ1-4 | - | TRBV7-2 | 15 | - | CASSLNGGRNEKLFF | TGTGCCAGCAGCTTAAATGGGGGGAGGAATGAAAAACTGTTTTTT
TRBJ2-5 | few | TRBV11-2 | 15 | TRBD1 | CASSSGQGGRETQYF | TGTGCCAGCAGCTCGGGACAGGGAGGGAGAGAGACCCAGTACTTC
TRBJ1-2 | - | TRBV5-4 | 15 | - | CASSLVGRPGYGYTF | TGTGCCAGCAGCTTGGTTGGGAGGCCGGGCTATGGCTACACCTTC
TRBJ2-1 | - | TRBV19 | 15 | TRBD2 | CASSISGLAGPEQFF | TGTGCCAGTAGTATAAGCGGACTAGCGGGACCTGAGCAGTTCTTC
TRBJ2-5 | - | TRBV7-3 | 15 | - | CASSLVPTDKETQYF | TGTGCCAGCAGCTTAGTGCCCACAGATAAAGAGACCCAGTACTTC
TRBJ2-3 | - | TRBV12-2 | 19 | - | CASRSPGTSGSRSTDTQYF | TGTGCAAGTCGCTCACCAGGGACTAGCGGGAGTCGGAGCACAGATACGCAGTATTTT
TRBJ1-2 | - | TRBV5-4 | 11 | - | CASSLFLSYTF | TGTGCCAGCAGTCTCTTTCTTAGCTACACCTTC
TRBJ2-2 | - | TRBV7-6 | 15 | - | CASSLGGTLTGELFF | TGTGCCAGCAGCTTAGGGGGGACACTCACCGGGGAGCTGTTTTTT
TRBJ2-5 | large | TRBV19 | 17 | TRBD2 | CASSIALAGGGQETQYF | TGTGCCAGTAGTATTGCCCTCGCGGGGGGGGGACAAGAGACCCAGTACTTC
TRBJ1-1 | few | TRBV5-4 | 17 | TRBD1 | CASSPLPDRVKDTEAFF | TGTGCCAGCAGCCCGCTCCCAGACAGGGTAAAGGACACTGAAGCTTTCTTT
TRBJ1-2 | - | TRBV10-3 | 15 | - | CAISPDDRLLYGYTF | TGTGCCATCAGCCCAGATGACAGGTTACTCTATGGCTACACCTTC
TRBJ1-5 | few | TRBV7-2 | 15 | TRBD1 | CASSPGTGGKQPQHF | TGTGCCAGCAGCCCCGGGACAGGGGGTAAGCAGCCCCAGCATTTT
TRBJ1-6 | - | TRBV4-1 | 16 | - | CASSHDRRMYNSPLHF | TGCGCCAGCAGCCATGATAGACGGATGTATAATTCACCCCTCCACTTT
TRBJ2-2 | - | TRBV10-3 | 13 | - | CATGATSTGELFF | TGTGCAACTGGGGCCACGTCCACCGGGGAGCTGTTTTTT
TRBJ1-1 | - | TRBV5-4 | 17 | - | CASSQVLGGITNTEAFF | TGTGCCAGCAGCCAAGTTCTAGGGGGGATAACGAACACTGAAGCTTTCTTT
TRBJ2-1 | few | TRBV2 | 13 | - | CASHLDQSHEQFF | TGTGCCAGCCATCTAGATCAGTCCCATGAGCAGTTCTTC
TRBJ2-2 | - | TRBV4-3 | 14 | - | CASKTGSYTGELFF | TGCGCCAGCAAAACCGGGAGTTACACCGGGGAGCTGTTTTTT